The rows below give T cell receptor beta chains drawn from one sample of a study of response to subunit inactivated influenza vaccine. TCRdb ran MiXCR on the RT-PCR reads and lists one entry per CDR3 protein. The sample has 610,000 or so distinct CDR3 sequences; about 14% are singletons. Here the sequenced sample was PBMCs from blood, taken 11 to 12 days after vaccination. These receptors all stem from a man between 50 and 59 years old who received an inactivated influenza vaccine. Each CDR3 is given with its conserved first and last residue. The D gene is left open where the match is weak.

V gene	CDR3 length	J gene	D gene	CDR3 protein
TRBV6-1	15	TRBJ1-5	NA	CASRENGYFNQPQHF
TRBV28	16	TRBJ2-6	TRBD1	CASRIRDSGGANVLTF
TRBV29-1	12	TRBJ1-1	NA	CSVWGLNTEAFF
TRBV19	15	TRBJ2-2	NA	CASSTHTSTGGELFF
TRBV4-1	15	TRBJ1-1	TRBD1	CASSPTGQSNTEAFF
TRBV28	16	TRBJ2-7	NA	CASSLRPGRGGYEQYF
TRBV7-2	16	TRBJ2-1	TRBD2	CASSPSIAGGNNEQFF
TRBV12-3/TRBV12-4	15	TRBJ2-5	NA	CASSSITGREETQYF
TRBV12-3/TRBV12-4	17	TRBJ2-3	NA	CASSFGRVEWRPDTQYF
TRBV4-1	17	TRBJ2-5	NA	CASSQYYRTGTQETQYF
TRBV20-1	15	TRBJ2-1	NA	CSAPNYDQGRKEQFF
TRBV10-3	13	TRBJ2-5	NA	CAISAAVGETQYF
TRBV20-1	17	TRBJ2-2	TRBD1	CSAREIGTGALTGELFF
TRBV20-1	12	TRBJ2-7	NA	CSASGISYEQYF
TRBV6-2/TRBV6-3	12	TRBJ1-2	TRBD1	CASSYRTGKYTF
TRBV30	13	TRBJ2-1	NA	CAWSFGWGSEQFF
TRBV7-3	13	TRBJ2-2	NA	CASSLAVAGELFF
TRBV18	16	TRBJ1-3	TRBD1	CASSLDRAISGNTIYF
TRBV4-3	10	TRBJ2-1	NA	CAKYLNEQFF
TRBV9	16	TRBJ2-1	NA	CASSVAALGAYNEQFF
TRBV7-8	15	TRBJ2-3	TRBD1	CASSSRQGTTDTQYF
TRBV5-1	13	TRBJ2-3	NA	CASSLDAGDTQYF
TRBV25-1	17	TRBJ2-4	NA	CASSENRRLEDKNIQYF
TRBV10-3	18	TRBJ2-2	NA	CAISEWGTAATNTGELFF
TRBV7-2	14	TRBJ2-4	TRBD1	CASSLTGIKNIQYF
TRBV6-5	15	TRBJ1-4	NA	CASTSSGVLIEKLFF
TRBV20-1	13	TRBJ1-2	NA	CSASRTRGDGYTF
TRBV6-2/TRBV6-3	13	TRBJ2-1	NA	CASRKQGPNEQFF
TRBV7-9	13	TRBJ2-1	NA	CASSFPVGDEQFF
TRBV3-1	17	TRBJ2-1	TRBD2	CASSQVLAGASYNEQFF
TRBV7-9	14	TRBJ2-7	TRBD1	CASSSGTGSNEQYF
TRBV10-3	15	TRBJ2-3	NA	CAISESQGRTDTQYF
TRBV6-2/TRBV6-3	20	TRBJ2-1	NA	CASSYRVRGPGGSSYNEQFF
TRBV20-1	14	TRBJ1-1	TRBD1	CSAPSRDRGTEAFF
TRBV5-5	15	TRBJ2-5	NA	CASSLDSTTPETQYF
TRBV20-1	14	TRBJ1-1	NA	CSAIDQGLSTEAFF
TRBV6-2/TRBV6-3	15	TRBJ1-5	NA	CASSKGTPENQPQHF
TRBV7-6	16	TRBJ1-4	NA	CASSLGQSGLNEKLFF
TRBV7-2	16	TRBJ2-6	NA	CASSPQGFSGANVLTF
TRBV20-1	16	TRBJ1-1	TRBD1	CSAYFNRGQGDTEAFF
TRBV7-9	17	TRBJ2-1	TRBD2	CASSTTVAGAAYNEQFF
TRBV7-2	17	TRBJ2-4	NA	CASSPRVVGGGKNIQYF
TRBV4-2	15	TRBJ1-6	NA	CASSQAPFGNSPLHF
TRBV2	14	TRBJ2-2	NA	CASSELGITGELFF
TRBV3-1	15	TRBJ2-2	NA	CASSQDPLPSGELFF
TRBV7-9	16	TRBJ1-5	NA	CASSLAVGYSNQPQHF
TRBV24-1	12	TRBJ2-2	NA	CATAASTGELFF
TRBV5-1	13	TRBJ2-7	NA	CASSLFWGREQYF
TRBV29-1	12	TRBJ1-2	NA	CSGVGVDYGYTF
TRBV24-1	16	TRBJ2-1	TRBD2	CATGNPIAGGHNEQFF
TRBV10-2	14	TRBJ2-7	NA	CASQIFDRTYEQYF
TRBV5-1	14	TRBJ1-6	TRBD1	CASSPDRADSPLHF
TRBV29-1	12	TRBJ1-2	NA	CSVDTPNYGYTF